This is a list of T cell receptor beta chains from one sample in a study of blood T cell repertoires in COVID-19. This table comes from immunoSEQ multiplex PCR, and its TCRdb copy is limited to in-frame clones, with some not included. The repertoire holds more than 200,000 clones, with roughly 88% as singletons. Sequences were obtained from peripheral blood. Source of these receptors: a woman aged 40 to 55 who had recovered from COVID-19. The CDR3 runs from the conserved cysteine through the conserved F or W. Fields, in order: V gene, clone size, D gene, J gene, CDR3 DNA, CDR3 protein. The D gene is left open where the match is weak. Not all rows give a size; the values are once, few, many and, for expanded clones, a class.

v_gene: TRBV9
abundance: .
d_gene: TRBD1
j_gene: TRBJ1-4
CDR3nt: TGTGCCAGCAGCGCCCAGGGGGCGGGATATGAAAAACTGTTTTTT
CDR3aa: CASSAQGAGYEKLFF

v_gene: TRBV19
abundance: .
d_gene: TRBD1
j_gene: TRBJ1-5
CDR3nt: TGTGCCAGTACCGAAAATCCCCAGGACAGGGGGAATCAGCCCCAGCATTTT
CDR3aa: CASTENPQDRGNQPQHF

v_gene: TRBV6-2/TRBV6-3
abundance: .
d_gene: TRBD2
j_gene: TRBJ2-3
CDR3nt: TGTGCCAGCAGTGCCCCCGGGACTAGCTCAGATACGCAGTATTTT
CDR3aa: CASSAPGTSSDTQYF

v_gene: TRBV7-6
abundance: .
d_gene: TRBD1
j_gene: TRBJ2-1
CDR3nt: TGTGCCAGCAGCTTAGTATCAGGGGGCAAGAGCTCCTACAATGAGCAGTTCTTC
CDR3aa: CASSLVSGGKSSYNEQFF

v_gene: TRBV19
abundance: .
d_gene: TRBD2
j_gene: TRBJ2-1
CDR3nt: TGTGCCTCACTCGGGGGGGAGAGGTACAATGAGCAGTTCTTC
CDR3aa: CASLGGERYNEQFF

v_gene: TRBV24-1
abundance: .
d_gene: TRBD2
j_gene: TRBJ2-7
CDR3nt: TGTGCCACCGCCCGGGGGGACTCCTACGAGCAGTACTTC
CDR3aa: CATARGDSYEQYF

v_gene: TRBV19
abundance: .
d_gene: .
j_gene: TRBJ2-5
CDR3nt: TGTGCCAGTAGCGAGGGGACCCGCGGGGCCCAGTACTTC
CDR3aa: CASSEGTRGAQYF

v_gene: TRBV28
abundance: .
d_gene: .
j_gene: TRBJ2-2
CDR3nt: TGTGCCAGCAGTCTTAATCGAGGGGGGGCCAACACCGGGGAGCTGTTTTTT
CDR3aa: CASSLNRGGANTGELFF

v_gene: TRBV7-9
abundance: once
d_gene: TRBD1
j_gene: TRBJ2-7
CDR3nt: TGTGCCAGCGGCGAGGGGACAGGGTCCTACGAGCAGTACTTC
CDR3aa: CASGEGTGSYEQYF

v_gene: TRBV28
abundance: .
d_gene: .
j_gene: TRBJ1-6
CDR3nt: TGTGCCAGCAGTTTAACTACTGAGAATTCACCCCTCCACTTT
CDR3aa: CASSLTTENSPLHF

v_gene: TRBV6-1
abundance: .
d_gene: .
j_gene: TRBJ2-1
CDR3nt: TGTGCCAGCAGTGATTTCAATTACAATGAGCAGTTCTTC
CDR3aa: CASSDFNYNEQFF

v_gene: TRBV28
abundance: .
d_gene: TRBD1
j_gene: TRBJ1-6
CDR3nt: TGTGCCAGCAGTCCGGACAGGGGAGGTAATTCACCCCTCCACTTT
CDR3aa: CASSPDRGGNSPLHF

v_gene: TRBV27
abundance: .
d_gene: TRBD2
j_gene: TRBJ2-3
CDR3nt: TGTGCCAGCAGTTTAATTGCGGGGGGCGGAGATACGCAGTATTTT
CDR3aa: CASSLIAGGGDTQYF

v_gene: TRBV2
abundance: once
d_gene: TRBD2
j_gene: TRBJ2-4
CDR3nt: TGTGCCAGCAGCGGACTAGCGGGGGGCGTAAACATTCAGTACTTC
CDR3aa: CASSGLAGGVNIQYF

v_gene: TRBV18
abundance: .
d_gene: TRBD1
j_gene: TRBJ2-5
CDR3nt: TGTGCCAGCTCACGATCGGGACAGGAAGAGACCCAGTACTTC
CDR3aa: CASSRSGQEETQYF

v_gene: TRBV30
abundance: .
d_gene: .
j_gene: TRBJ1-4
CDR3nt: TGTGCCTGGAGTGTAATCGCGCGAGGAGAAAAACTGTTTTTT
CDR3aa: CAWSVIARGEKLFF

v_gene: TRBV19
abundance: .
d_gene: .
j_gene: TRBJ1-4
CDR3nt: TGTGCCAGTAGTATAGTATCTGTGGGGGCTACTACTAATGAAAAACTGTTTTTT
CDR3aa: CASSIVSVGATTNEKLFF

v_gene: TRBV18
abundance: .
d_gene: TRBD1
j_gene: TRBJ1-5
CDR3nt: TGTGCCAGCTCAGCGGGACAGAAAGATCAGCCCCAGCATTTT
CDR3aa: CASSAGQKDQPQHF

v_gene: TRBV10-2
abundance: .
d_gene: .
j_gene: TRBJ1-2
CDR3nt: TGCGCCAGCAGTGAGTCTTTCAGGGGTCGTGGCTACACCTTC
CDR3aa: CASSESFRGRGYTF

v_gene: TRBV2
abundance: .
d_gene: .
j_gene: TRBJ2-3
CDR3nt: TGTGCCAGCAGGGACCGGGGGGCCCGTAGCACAGATACGCAGTATTTT
CDR3aa: CASRDRGARSTDTQYF

v_gene: TRBV3-1/TRBV3-2
abundance: .
d_gene: .
j_gene: TRBJ1-2
CDR3nt: TGTGCCAGCAGCCAAGATTCTTTCGGAGGGGGCTACACCTTC
CDR3aa: CASSQDSFGGGYTF

v_gene: TRBV9
abundance: .
d_gene: TRBD2
j_gene: TRBJ2-5
CDR3nt: TGTGCCAGCAGCCCCGGGACTAGCGGGGGGGTATTCCAAGAGACCCAGTACTTC
CDR3aa: CASSPGTSGGVFQETQYF

v_gene: TRBV3-1/TRBV3-2
abundance: .
d_gene: .
j_gene: TRBJ1-1
CDR3nt: TGTGCCAGCAGCCAAGAATGGGACACAGCTGAAGCTTTCTTT
CDR3aa: CASSQEWDTAEAFF

v_gene: TRBV20-1
abundance: .
d_gene: .
j_gene: TRBJ2-3
CDR3nt: TGCAGTGCTATGGACTCAGATACGCAGTATTTT
CDR3aa: CSAMDSDTQYF

v_gene: TRBV27
abundance: .
d_gene: .
j_gene: TRBJ2-5
CDR3nt: TGTGCCAGCAGCCCTACCTCTCAAGAGACCCAGTACTTC
CDR3aa: CASSPTSQETQYF

v_gene: TRBV6-2/TRBV6-3
abundance: once
d_gene: TRBD2
j_gene: TRBJ2-7
CDR3nt: TGTGCCAGCAGTTCGGGGGGGGCGAGTGAGCAGTACTTC
CDR3aa: CASSSGGASEQYF

v_gene: TRBV6-2/TRBV6-3
abundance: .
d_gene: TRBD1
j_gene: TRBJ1-5
CDR3nt: TGTGCCAGCAGCCCCAGGACAGGGTCGGTTCAGCCCCAGCATTTT
CDR3aa: CASSPRTGSVQPQHF

v_gene: TRBV14
abundance: .
d_gene: .
j_gene: TRBJ1-1
CDR3nt: TGTGCCAGCAGCTACTTCCCAGCACAGGGCTTTGGTGCTGAAGCTTTCTTT
CDR3aa: CASSYFPAQGFGAEAFF

v_gene: TRBV7-9
abundance: .
d_gene: TRBD2
j_gene: TRBJ2-3
CDR3nt: TGTGCCAGCAGCTTATTGATAGCGGGGTCACTCACAGATACGCAGTATTTT
CDR3aa: CASSLLIAGSLTDTQYF

v_gene: TRBV11-2
abundance: .
d_gene: TRBD1
j_gene: TRBJ2-1
CDR3nt: TGTGCCAGCAGCTTTGACAGGGAACCTTACAATGAGCAGTTCTTC
CDR3aa: CASSFDREPYNEQFF

v_gene: TRBV5-4
abundance: few
d_gene: .
j_gene: TRBJ2-5
CDR3nt: TGTGCCAGCAGCCACCGGGGGATCCAAGAGACCCAGTACTTC
CDR3aa: CASSHRGIQETQYF

v_gene: TRBV30
abundance: .
d_gene: .
j_gene: TRBJ2-7
CDR3nt: TGTGCCTGGACAAATCGGGAAATCTCCTACGAGCAGTACTTC
CDR3aa: CAWTNREISYEQYF

v_gene: TRBV7-9
abundance: .
d_gene: TRBD1
j_gene: TRBJ1-2
CDR3nt: TGTGCCAGTGAAAACAGGGGGGTCTATGGCTACACCTTC
CDR3aa: CASENRGVYGYTF

v_gene: TRBV2
abundance: .
d_gene: .
j_gene: TRBJ2-5
CDR3nt: TGTGCCAGCAGGGAGACAGTGTACCAAGAGACCCAGTACTTC
CDR3aa: CASRETVYQETQYF

v_gene: TRBV7-2
abundance: .
d_gene: .
j_gene: TRBJ2-7
CDR3nt: TGTGCCAGCAGCTTCCGGTACGAGCAGTACTTC
CDR3aa: CASSFRYEQYF

v_gene: TRBV6-2/TRBV6-3
abundance: .
d_gene: .
j_gene: TRBJ2-7
CDR3nt: TGTGCCAGCAGTCCCGGAGGGAGTGGCGGCGAGCAGTACTTC
CDR3aa: CASSPGGSGGEQYF

v_gene: TRBV13
abundance: .
d_gene: .
j_gene: TRBJ1-2
CDR3nt: TGTGCCAGCAGCTTACCAGGATATGGCTACACCTTC
CDR3aa: CASSLPGYGYTF

v_gene: TRBV12-5
abundance: once
d_gene: TRBD1
j_gene: TRBJ1-1
CDR3nt: TGTGCTAGTGGTCATAAGGGACAGGGGGCTTTGAGGAACACTGAAGCTTTCTTT
CDR3aa: CASGHKGQGALRNTEAFF

v_gene: TRBV29-1
abundance: .
d_gene: .
j_gene: TRBJ1-2
CDR3nt: TGCAGCGTGCTTGACGGAGGTTATGGCTACACCTTC
CDR3aa: CSVLDGGYGYTF

v_gene: TRBV15
abundance: .
d_gene: TRBD1
j_gene: TRBJ2-1
CDR3nt: TGTGCCACCAGCAGGGGGTTAGCCGGGACAGGGGAAAAGCAGTTCTTC
CDR3aa: CATSRGLAGTGEKQFF

v_gene: TRBV6-6
abundance: .
d_gene: .
j_gene: TRBJ2-2
CDR3nt: TGTGCCAGCACCCCTCCGAGCACCGGGGAGCTGTTTTTT
CDR3aa: CASTPPSTGELFF

v_gene: TRBV11-2
abundance: few
d_gene: .
j_gene: TRBJ1-2
CDR3nt: TGTGCCAGCAGCTTTGAGTTCTATGGCTACACCTTC
CDR3aa: CASSFEFYGYTF

v_gene: TRBV30
abundance: .
d_gene: .
j_gene: TRBJ2-2
CDR3nt: TGTGCCTGGATGACGGGCGGGGAGCTGTTTTTT
CDR3aa: CAWMTGGELFF

v_gene: TRBV10-3
abundance: .
d_gene: .
j_gene: TRBJ2-7
CDR3nt: TGTGCCATTGCTCAGGGGTTCTCCCTCACGGGCGAGCAGTACTTC
CDR3aa: CAIAQGFSLTGEQYF

v_gene: TRBV7-8
abundance: .
d_gene: .
j_gene: TRBJ1-1
CDR3nt: TGTGCCAGCAGCTCCGGACTGTGGAACACTGAAGCTTTCTTT
CDR3aa: CASSSGLWNTEAFF

v_gene: TRBV9
abundance: .
d_gene: .
j_gene: TRBJ1-2
CDR3nt: TGTGCCAGCAGCGTGCACAGGGATATGGATGGCTACACCTTC
CDR3aa: CASSVHRDMDGYTF